This TCR beta chain stems from a study of shared clonotypes between healthy human individuals. At the level of the study: Each donor's CD8 memory used one plate, CD8 naive two, each CD4 subset three. General study results and limits: Naive CD4 clonotypes were shared across several donors at about 5%. Compared with memory subsets, naive subsets generally had larger estimated richness.

Assay used: immunoSEQ multiplex PCR; TCRdb lists only in-frame clones, some missing. This table holds about 960,000 clones, 76% found once. A CD45RA-negative memory subset and a CD45RA+ naive subset were separated from the CD4+ cells. CDR1 is MDHEN and CDR2 is SYDVKM in the germline V gene. The CDR3 spans 15 residues. The germline V and J ends were trimmed by 5 bases and 8 bases, with 18 bases remaining between them. Turning to this clone: Its antigen is not known.

This receptor was obtained from a man aged 18 to 30 in good health. This chain links TRBV28 with TRBJ2-2, with TRBD2 as a possible D gene (6 bases). Sequencing input: memory CD4+ T cells sorted from blood. The subset is: CD45RA-negative fraction. This CDR3 is CASSPPGLITGELFF. The CDR3 nucleotides read TGTGCCAGCAGTCCCCCGGGACTGATAACAGGGGAGCTGTTTTTT.